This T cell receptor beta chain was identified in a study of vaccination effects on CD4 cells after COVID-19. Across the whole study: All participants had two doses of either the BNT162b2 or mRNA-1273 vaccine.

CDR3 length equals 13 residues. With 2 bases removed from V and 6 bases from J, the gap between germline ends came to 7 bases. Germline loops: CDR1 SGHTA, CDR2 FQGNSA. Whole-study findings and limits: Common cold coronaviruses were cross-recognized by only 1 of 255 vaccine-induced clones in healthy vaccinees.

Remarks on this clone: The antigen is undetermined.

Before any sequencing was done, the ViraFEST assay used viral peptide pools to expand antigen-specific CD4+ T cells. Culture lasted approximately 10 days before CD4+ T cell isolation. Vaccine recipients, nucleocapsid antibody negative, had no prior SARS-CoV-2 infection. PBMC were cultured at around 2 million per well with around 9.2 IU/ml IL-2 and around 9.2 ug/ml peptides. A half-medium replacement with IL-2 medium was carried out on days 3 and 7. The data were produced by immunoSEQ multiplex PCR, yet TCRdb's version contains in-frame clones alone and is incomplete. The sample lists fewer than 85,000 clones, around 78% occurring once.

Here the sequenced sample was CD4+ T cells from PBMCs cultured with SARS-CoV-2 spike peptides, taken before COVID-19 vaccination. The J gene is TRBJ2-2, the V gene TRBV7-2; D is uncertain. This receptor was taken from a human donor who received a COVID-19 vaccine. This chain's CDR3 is CASSLSVAGELFF. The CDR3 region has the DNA TGTGCCAGCAGCTTATCGGTGGCCGGGGAGCTGTTTTTT.